The 11 T cell receptor beta chains below were found in one sample sequenced in a study of blood T cell repertoires in COVID-19. Data came from immunoSEQ multiplex PCR; TCRdb stores just in-frame clones and leaves some out. The data hold 350,000 to 450,000 clones, with roughly 86% observed a single time. The sample was peripheral blood. The receptors derive from a human donor in a cohort sampled during active COVID-19.

This chain links TRBV11-2 with TRBJ2-7, with D possibly TRBD2 on 6 matching bases. V shed 5 bases and J shed 2 bases, with 16 bases lying between them. There are 15 residues in the CDR3. The germline gives CDR1 SGHAT, CDR2 FQNNGV. The CDR3 DNA is TGTGCCAGCAGCGTCTATGCGGGGAGTACCTACGAGCAGTACTTC. Its translation: CASSVYAGSTYEQYF.

The chain employs TRBV6-5 and TRBJ2-1; 7 bases are shared with TRBD1. This CDR3 region has 15 residues. Per the germline V gene, CDR1 is MNHEY and CDR2 is SVGAGI. Losses at the gene ends were 7 bases for V and 3 bases for J; bases not matched to a gene: 9. The CDR3 here is CASTLVGDSYNEQFF. In DNA form, the CDR3 reads TGTGCCAGCACCCTCGTCGGGGACAGCTACAATGAGCAGTTCTTC.

The DNA of the CDR3 is TGCAGTGCTAGTAATCCAGGGGTAATTTCACCCCTCCACTTT. It encodes CSASNPGVISPLHF. V usage is TRBV20-1 and J usage is TRBJ1-6; possible D gene TRBD1, 6 bases. The CDR3 consists of 14 residues. The germline CDR1 and CDR2 sequences are DFQATT and SNEGSKA (reference sequence). The V end lost 3 bases, the J end lost 9 bases, and 15 bases lay between the germline ends.

The CDR3: CASSAGGVIRAFF. CDR3 sequence (DNA): TGTGCCAGCAGCGCTGGAGGGGTAATAAGAGCTTTCTTT. This chain joins TRBV12-3 or TRBV12-4 and TRBJ1-1; possibly TRBD1 for D (5 bases). V was pared by 6 bases and J by 10 bases, with 18 bases between. This CDR3 comprises 13 residues.

The chain recombines TRBV6-2 or TRBV6-3 with TRBJ1-4, with unresolved D. This CDR3 is built from 15 residues. V was shortened by 6 bases and J by 3 bases, with 14 bases between the two germline ends. Germline V gene sequence: CDR1 MNHEY, CDR2 SVGEGT. The CDR3 reads CASSRRGLPNEKLFF. The CDR3 DNA sequence: TGTGCCAGCAGCCGACGAGGGCTCCCTAATGAAAAACTGTTTTTT.

The chain has TRBV9 and TRBJ2-1; 8 nucleotides agree with TRBD2. The V gene end was trimmed by 3 bases and the J gene end by 8 bases; junction bases not matched to a gene: 13. CDR3 length equals 16 residues. Germline V lookup: CDR1 SGDLS, CDR2 YYNGEE. The chain's CDR3 is CASSDPGLGGQDEQFF. The CDR3 DNA is TGTGCCAGCAGCGACCCGGGACTAGGGGGGCAGGATGAGCAGTTCTTC.

This clone has more than one count but fewer than ten. At one boundary the junction diverges from the germline segment, which might be a read error. The V and J genes are TRBV7-7 and TRBJ2-2; TRBD2 is a possible D gene (6 bases). The CDR3 totals 16 residues. Germline assignment: CDR1 SSHAT and CDR2 FNYEAQ (reference sequence). The CDR3 spells CASSSSPGVNTGELFF. Written as DNA, the CDR3 is TGTGCTAGCAGCTCATCCCCGGGGGTAAACACCGGGGAGCTGTTTTTT.

This chain joins TRBV3-1 (or the pseudogene TRBV3-2) and TRBJ1-2; D ambiguous. This CDR3 is built from 11 residues. Germline CDR1 and CDR2: LGHDT and YNNKEL (reference sequence). Trimming removed 5 bases at V and 6 bases at J, with 7 bases between. CDR3 residues: CASSARNGYTF. The CDR3 DNA reads as TGTGCCAGCAGCGCCAGAAATGGCTACACCTTC.

Turning to this clone: A junction boundary mismatches the germline segment, possibly from a read error. The chain couples TRBV7-7 to TRBJ2-7; D is possibly TRBD2 (6 bases). Germline V gene lookup returns CDR1 SSHAT and CDR2 FNYEAQ (reference sequence). The CDR3 is 14 residues long. As DNA, the CDR3 is TGTGCCAGCAGCGTAAGCGCGGGGTCCTCCGAGCAGTACTTC. Translation gives CASSVSAGSSEQYF.

V gene TRBV9 combines with J gene TRBJ2-2, with 7 nucleotides matching TRBD1. Trimming at V came to 2 bases and at J to 4 bases, leaving 5 bases not matched to a gene. There are 15 residues in the CDR3. Germline CDR1 is SGDLS and CDR2 is YYNGEE. CDR3: CASSVKGASTGELFF. CDR3 sequence (DNA): TGTGCCAGCAGCGTCAAGGGGGCGAGCACCGGGGAGCTGTTTTTT.

The chain employs TRBV19 and TRBJ1-3, with D unresolved. Germline CDR1 reads LNHDA; CDR2 reads SQIVND (reference sequence). CDR3 length: 13 residues. V shed 9 bases and J shed 2 bases, with 11 bases lying between them. In DNA, the CDR3 is TGTGCCAGCGCGACTACAACTGGAAACACCATATATTTT. Its translation is CASATTTGNTIYF.